The subject of this entry is one TCR beta chain. The sample belongs to a study of technical replicates of blood from a few donors. TCRdb keeps only in-frame clones here, not all; method: immunoSEQ multiplex PCR. Of around 76,000 clones in the sample, around 90% were seen once. The TCR sequence derives from a human donor in good health. Sequencing was done on a sample of T cells isolated from PBMCs.

CDR3 in DNA: TGCGCCAGCAGCCATAGTACTGGTGGAGGCCCTCCCGGGGAGCTGTTTTTT. Its protein is CASSHSTGGGPPGELFF. V gene TRBV4-1 combines with J gene TRBJ2-2; possible D gene TRBD2, 5 bases. With 3 bases removed from V and 6 bases from J, the gap between germline ends came to 20 bases. CDR3 size: 17 residues. The germline CDR1 and CDR2 sequences are MGHRA and YSYEKL.